The sequence of this T cell receptor (beta chain) was determined in a study of radiotherapy plus CTLA-4 blockade in lung cancer. Concerning this clone: No antigen is known for it.

Study-wide points: Blood-borne expansion of tumor-derived TCR clones followed radiotherapy plus ipilimumab. Interferon-beta and early blood T cell clone dynamics reportedly predicted response best.

The study treated chemo-refractory metastatic non-small-cell lung cancer patients with focal radiation plus ipilimumab CTLA-4 blockade. Germline CDR1 and CDR2: SNHLY and FYNNEI. This CDR3 has 14 residues. This table comes from immunoSEQ multiplex PCR, and its TCRdb copy is limited to in-frame clones, with some not included. This table holds thousands of clones, 70% to 80% found once. V is TRBV2 and J is TRBJ2-5; 7 positions match TRBD2. Gene TRBJ2-7 matches the end of the DNA better, so the J call may be wrong. The sequence came from a human donor with non-small cell lung cancer that progressed on radiotherapy plus ipilimumab. The sample in question was tumor tissue, obtained from a patient treated with radiotherapy plus ipilimumab. CDR3 nucleotides: TGTGCCAGCAGGACCCCTAGCGGACCTTACGAGCAGTACTTC. This encodes CASRTPSGPYEQYF.